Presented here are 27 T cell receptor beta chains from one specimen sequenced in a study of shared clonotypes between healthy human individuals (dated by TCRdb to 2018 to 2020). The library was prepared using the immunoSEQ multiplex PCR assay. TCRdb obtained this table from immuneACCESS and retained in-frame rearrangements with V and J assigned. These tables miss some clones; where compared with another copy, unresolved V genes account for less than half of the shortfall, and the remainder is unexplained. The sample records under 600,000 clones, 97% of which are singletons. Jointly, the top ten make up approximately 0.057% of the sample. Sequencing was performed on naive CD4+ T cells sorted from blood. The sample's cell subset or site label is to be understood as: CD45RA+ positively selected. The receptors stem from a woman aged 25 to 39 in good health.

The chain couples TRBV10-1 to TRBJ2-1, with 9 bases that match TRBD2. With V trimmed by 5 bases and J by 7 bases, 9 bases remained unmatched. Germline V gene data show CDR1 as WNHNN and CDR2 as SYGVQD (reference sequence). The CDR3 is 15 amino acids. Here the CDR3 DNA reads TGCGCCAGCAGTTCCACTAGCGGGCCAGGTAATGAGCAGTTCTTC. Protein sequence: CASSSTSGPGNEQFF.

CDR3 sequence: CASSPSSVSRSGELFF. The CDR3, as DNA: TGTGCCAGCAGTCCATCCTCCGTTTCTAGGTCCGGGGAGCTGTTTTTT. The J gene is TRBJ2-2, the V gene TRBV28; D ambiguous. The germline V gene encodes CDR1 MDHEN and CDR2 SYDVKM. V dropped 5 bases and J dropped 6 bases, with 19 bases sitting between them. The CDR3 consists of 16 residues.

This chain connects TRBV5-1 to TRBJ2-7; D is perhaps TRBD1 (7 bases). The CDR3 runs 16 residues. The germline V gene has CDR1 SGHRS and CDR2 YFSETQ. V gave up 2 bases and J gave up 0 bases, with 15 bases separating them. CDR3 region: CASSFTAGQSSYEQYF. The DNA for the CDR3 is TGCGCCAGCAGCTTCACCGCGGGACAGAGCTCCTACGAGCAGTACTTC.

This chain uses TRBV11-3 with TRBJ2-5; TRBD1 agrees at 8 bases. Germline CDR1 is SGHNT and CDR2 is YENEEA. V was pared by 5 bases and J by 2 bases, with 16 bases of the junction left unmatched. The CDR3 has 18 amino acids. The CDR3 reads CASSTGTGEIEDQETQYF. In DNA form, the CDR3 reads TGTGCCAGCAGCACCGGGACAGGAGAAATTGAGGATCAAGAGACCCAGTACTTC.

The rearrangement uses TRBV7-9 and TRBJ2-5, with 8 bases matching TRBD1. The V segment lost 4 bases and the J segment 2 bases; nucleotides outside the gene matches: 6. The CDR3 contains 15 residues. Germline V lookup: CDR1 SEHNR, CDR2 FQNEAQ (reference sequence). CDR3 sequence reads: CASSYDRGLQETQYF. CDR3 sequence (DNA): TGTGCCAGCAGCTACGACAGGGGCCTTCAAGAGACCCAGTACTTC.

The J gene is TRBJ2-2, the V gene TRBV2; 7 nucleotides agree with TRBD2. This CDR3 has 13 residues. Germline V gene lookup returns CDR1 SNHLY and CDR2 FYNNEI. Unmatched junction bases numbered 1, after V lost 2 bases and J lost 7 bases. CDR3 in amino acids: CASSESGNGELFF. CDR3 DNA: TGTGCCAGCAGTGAAAGCGGGAACGGGGAGCTGTTTTTT.

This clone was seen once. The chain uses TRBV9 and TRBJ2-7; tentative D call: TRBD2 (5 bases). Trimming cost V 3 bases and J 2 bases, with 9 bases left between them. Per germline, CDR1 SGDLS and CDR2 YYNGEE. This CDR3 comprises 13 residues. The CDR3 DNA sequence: TGTGCCAGCAGCGAAGGCGGGCCCTACGAGCAGTACTTC. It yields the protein CASSEGGPYEQYF.

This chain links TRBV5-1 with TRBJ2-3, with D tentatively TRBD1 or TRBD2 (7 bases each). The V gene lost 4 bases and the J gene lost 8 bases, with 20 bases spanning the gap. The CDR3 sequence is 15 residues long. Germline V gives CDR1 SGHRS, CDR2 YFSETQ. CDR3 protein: CASSVYTGEGGTQYF. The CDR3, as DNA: TGCGCCAGCAGCGTTTACACAGGGGAGGGGGGTACGCAGTATTTT.

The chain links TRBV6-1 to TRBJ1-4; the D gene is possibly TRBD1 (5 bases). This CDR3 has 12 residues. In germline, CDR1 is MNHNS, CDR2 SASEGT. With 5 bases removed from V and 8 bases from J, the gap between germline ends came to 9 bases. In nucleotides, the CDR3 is TGTGCCAGCAGTCGGGGCGGGGAAAAACTGTTTTTT. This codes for CASSRGGEKLFF.

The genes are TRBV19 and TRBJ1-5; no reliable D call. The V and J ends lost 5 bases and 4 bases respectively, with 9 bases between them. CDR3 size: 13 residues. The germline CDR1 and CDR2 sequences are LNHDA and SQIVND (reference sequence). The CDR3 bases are TGTGCCAGTAGTCACGGGAGAAATCAGCCCCAGCATTTT. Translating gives CASSHGRNQPQHF.

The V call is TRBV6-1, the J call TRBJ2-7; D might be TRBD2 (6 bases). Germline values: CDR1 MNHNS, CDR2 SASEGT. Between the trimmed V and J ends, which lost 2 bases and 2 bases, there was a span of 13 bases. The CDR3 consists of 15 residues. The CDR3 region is CASSESLAGTYEQYF. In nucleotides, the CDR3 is TGTGCCAGCAGTGAATCATTGGCGGGAACCTACGAGCAGTACTTC.

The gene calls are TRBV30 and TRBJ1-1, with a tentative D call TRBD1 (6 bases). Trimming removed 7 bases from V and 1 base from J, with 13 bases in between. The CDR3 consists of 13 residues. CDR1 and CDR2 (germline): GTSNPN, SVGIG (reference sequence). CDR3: CASSPQGNTEAFF. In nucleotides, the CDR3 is TGTGCCTCAAGCCCACAGGGGAACACTGAAGCTTTCTTT.

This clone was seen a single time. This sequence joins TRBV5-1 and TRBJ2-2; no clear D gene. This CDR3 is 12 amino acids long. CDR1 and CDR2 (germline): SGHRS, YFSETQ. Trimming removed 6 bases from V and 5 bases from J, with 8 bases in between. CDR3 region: CASTAKTGELFF. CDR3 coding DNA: TGCGCCAGCACAGCCAAGACCGGGGAGCTGTTTTTT.

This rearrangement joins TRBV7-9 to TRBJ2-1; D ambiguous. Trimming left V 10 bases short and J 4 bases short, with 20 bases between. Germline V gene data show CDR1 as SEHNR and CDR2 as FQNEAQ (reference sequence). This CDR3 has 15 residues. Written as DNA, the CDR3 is TGTGCCATTACCGGCGGCGAGGTAACATACAATGAGCAGTTCTTC. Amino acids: CAITGGEVTYNEQFF.

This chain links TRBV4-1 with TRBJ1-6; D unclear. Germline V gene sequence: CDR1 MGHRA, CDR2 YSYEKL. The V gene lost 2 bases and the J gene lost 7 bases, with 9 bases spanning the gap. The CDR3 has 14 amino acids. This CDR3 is CASSQTSENSPLHF. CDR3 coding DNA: TGCGCCAGCAGCCAAACCTCAGAAAATTCACCCCTCCACTTT.

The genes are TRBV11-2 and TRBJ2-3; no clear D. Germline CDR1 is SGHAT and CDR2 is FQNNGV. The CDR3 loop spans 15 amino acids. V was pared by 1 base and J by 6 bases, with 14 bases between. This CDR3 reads CASSLVRPRGDTQYF. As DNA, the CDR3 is TGTGCCAGCAGCTTAGTCCGGCCCCGCGGTGATACGCAGTATTTT.

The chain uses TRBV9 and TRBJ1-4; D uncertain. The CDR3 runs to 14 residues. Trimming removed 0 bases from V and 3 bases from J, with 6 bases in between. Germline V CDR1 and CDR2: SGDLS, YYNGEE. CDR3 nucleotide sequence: TGTGCCAGCAGCGTAGGTCAGGCTAATGAAAAACTGTTTTTT. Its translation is CASSVGQANEKLFF.

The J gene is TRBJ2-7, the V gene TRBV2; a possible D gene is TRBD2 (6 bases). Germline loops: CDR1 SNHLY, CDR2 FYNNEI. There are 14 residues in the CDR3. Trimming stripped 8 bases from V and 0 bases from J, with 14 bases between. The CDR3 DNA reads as TGTGCCAGCGGGCGACGGGGGAGCTCCTACGAGCAGTACTTC. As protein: CASGRRGSSYEQYF.

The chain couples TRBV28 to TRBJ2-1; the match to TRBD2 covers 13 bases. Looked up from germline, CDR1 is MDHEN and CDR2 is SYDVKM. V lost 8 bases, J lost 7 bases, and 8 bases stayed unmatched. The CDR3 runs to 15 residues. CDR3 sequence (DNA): TGTGCCAGCCTCACTGGACTAGCGGGAGAGAATGAGCAGTTCTTC. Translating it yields CASLTGLAGENEQFF.

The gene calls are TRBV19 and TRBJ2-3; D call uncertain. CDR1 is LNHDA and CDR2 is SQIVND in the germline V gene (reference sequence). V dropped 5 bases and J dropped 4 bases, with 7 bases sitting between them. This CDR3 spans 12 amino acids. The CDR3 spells CASSSRADTQYF. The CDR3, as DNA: TGTGCCAGTAGTTCTCGGGCAGATACGCAGTATTTT. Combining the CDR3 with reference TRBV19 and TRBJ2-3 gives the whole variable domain DGGITQSPKYLFRKEGQNVTLSCEQNLNHDAMYWYRQDPGQGLRLIYYSQIVNDFQKGDIAEGYSVSREKKESFPLTVTSAQKNPTAFYLCASSSRADTQYFGPGTRLTVL.

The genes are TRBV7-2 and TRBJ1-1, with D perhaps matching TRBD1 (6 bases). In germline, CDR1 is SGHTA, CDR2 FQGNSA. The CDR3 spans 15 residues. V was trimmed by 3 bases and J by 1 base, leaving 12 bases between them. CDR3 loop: CASSFIDRPNTEAFF. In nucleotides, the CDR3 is TGTGCCAGCAGCTTTATCGACAGGCCGAACACTGAAGCTTTCTTT.

CDR3: CASSIGLAGSDYEQYF. Here the CDR3 DNA reads TGTGCCAGTAGTATAGGACTAGCGGGATCGGATTACGAGCAGTACTTC. V is TRBV19 and J is TRBJ2-7, with 11 bases matching TRBD2. V was clipped by 1 base and J by 4 bases; unmatched bases: 6. The CDR3 length is 16 residues. The germline V gene has CDR1 LNHDA and CDR2 SQIVND (reference sequence).

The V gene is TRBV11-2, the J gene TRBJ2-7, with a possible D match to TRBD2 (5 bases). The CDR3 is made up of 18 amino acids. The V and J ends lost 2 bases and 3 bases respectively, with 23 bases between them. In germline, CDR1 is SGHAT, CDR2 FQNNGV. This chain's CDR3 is CASSLLSPFQRTYYEQYF. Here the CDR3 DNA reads TGTGCCAGCAGCTTATTATCTCCTTTCCAGCGGACTTACTACGAGCAGTACTTC.

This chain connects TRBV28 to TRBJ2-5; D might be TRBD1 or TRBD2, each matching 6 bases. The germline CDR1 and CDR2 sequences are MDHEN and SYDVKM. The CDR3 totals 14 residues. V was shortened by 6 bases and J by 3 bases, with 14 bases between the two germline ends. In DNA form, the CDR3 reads TGTGCCAGCAGCCGTGGGGGGCCAGAAGAGACCCAGTACTTC. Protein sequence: CASSRGGPEETQYF. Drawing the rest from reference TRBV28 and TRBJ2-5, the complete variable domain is DVKVTQSSRYLVKRTGEKVFLECVQDMDHENMFWYRQDPGLGLRLIYFSYDVKMKEKGDIPEGYSVSREKKERFSLILESASTNQTSMYLCASSRGGPEETQYFGPGTRLLVL.

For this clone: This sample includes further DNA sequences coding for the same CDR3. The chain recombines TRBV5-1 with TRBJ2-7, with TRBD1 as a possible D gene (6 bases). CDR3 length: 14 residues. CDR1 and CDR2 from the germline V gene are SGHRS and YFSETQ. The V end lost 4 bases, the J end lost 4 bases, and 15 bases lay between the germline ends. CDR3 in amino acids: CASSPGQGVYEQYF. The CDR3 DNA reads TGCGCCAGCAGCCCGGGACAAGGGGTATACGAGCAGTACTTC.

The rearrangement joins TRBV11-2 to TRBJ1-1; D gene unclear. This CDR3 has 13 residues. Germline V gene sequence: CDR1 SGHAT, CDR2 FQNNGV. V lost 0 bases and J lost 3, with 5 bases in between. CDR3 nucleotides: TGTGCCAGCAGCTTAGATCTCTACACTGAAGCTTTCTTT. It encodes CASSLDLYTEAFF. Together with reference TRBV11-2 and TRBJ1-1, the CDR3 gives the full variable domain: EAGVAQSPRYKIIEKRQSVAFWCNPISGHATLYWYQQILGQGPKLLIQFQNNGVVDDSQLPKDRFSAERLKGVDSTLKIQPAKLEDSAVYLCASSLDLYTEAFFGQGTRLTVV.

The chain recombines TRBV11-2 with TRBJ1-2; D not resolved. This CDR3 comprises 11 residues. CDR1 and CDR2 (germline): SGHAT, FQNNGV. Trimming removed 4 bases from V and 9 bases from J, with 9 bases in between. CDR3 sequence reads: CASSSRDRYTF. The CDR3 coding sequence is TGTGCCAGCAGCTCGAGGGATCGCTACACCTTC.